This is a list of T cell receptor beta chains from one sample in a study of tumor and adjacent non-tumor tissue in lung cancer. Via MiXCR, TCRdb re-called the multiplex PCR reads, giving one row per CDR3 protein. The profile shows over 100,000 distinct CDR3 sequences, roughly 77% of them singletons. Source material: lung tumor tissue. The source of these receptors is a woman aged 60 to 75 with non-small cell lung cancer. Each CDR3 is given with its conserved first and last residue. D genes are given only for firm matches. Expanded clones are given a class, and other clones once, few, many or no size at all.

TRBJ1-2 | . | few | TRBV11-2 | TGTGCCAGCAACTTAGGTTCGGGTGTCTACGCCTTC | CASNLGSGVYAF
TRBJ1-6 | . | . | TRBV12-3/TRBV12-4 | TGTGCCAGCAGTATTCGAGGGGACTCCCTCAGATCACCCCTCCACTTT | CASSIRGDSLRSPLHF
TRBJ2-1 | . | many | TRBV11-2 | TGTGCCAGCAGCTTGGGGAGACAGACCAGCTCCTACAATGAGCAGTTCTTC | CASSLGRQTSSYNEQFF
TRBJ2-5 | TRBD2 | . | TRBV4-2 | TGTCTCAGCAGCCAAACTCCACTAGCGGGGGGAAAAGATACCCAGTACTTC | CLSSQTPLAGGKDTQYF
TRBJ2-1 | TRBD2 | . | TRBV20-1 | TGCAGTGCTAGAGAGGGTCACGGGGGGGCGTACATTGAGCAGTTCTTC | CSAREGHGGAYIEQFF
TRBJ1-1 | TRBD1 | . | TRBV6-1 | TGTGCCAGGCAAACCTACAGGGGAACGGAAGCTTTCTTT | CARQTYRGTEAFF
TRBJ2-1 | TRBD2 | . | TRBV11-3 | TGTGTCAGCGGCCGGGGCGGGGGTCAAGGCAATGATCAGTTCTTC | CVSGRGGGQGNDQFF
TRBJ1-6 | . | . | TRBV6-5 | TGTGCCAGCGGTTACTCGAACCGGGGCGACTCACCCCTCCACTTT | CASGYSNRGDSPLHF
TRBJ2-2 | . | many | TRBV20-1 | TGCAGTGCTAGGGGGGGGCGGACGAACACCGGGGAGCTGTTTTTT | CSARGGRTNTGELFF
TRBJ2-7 | . | many | TRBV4-1 | TGCGCCAGCAGCGTTGTCCCGTCGGGCTACGAGCAGTACTTC | CASSVVPSGYEQYF
TRBJ1-1 | . | . | TRBV6-2/TRBV6-3 | TGTGCCAGTCTACGGACCGATGGAGGGAACAGTGAAGCTTTCTTT | CASLRTDGGNSEAFF
TRBJ2-5 | . | few | TRBV5-1 | TGCGCCAGCAGCTTGGAAAAAGAGATCCAGTACTTC | CASSLEKEIQYF
TRBJ1-6 | TRBD1 | . | TRBV20-1 | TGCAGTGCCTCCGGGACAGGGGGAAGCTCCTTTAATTCACCCCTCCACTTT | CSASGTGGSSFNSPLHF
TRBJ2-1 | TRBD2 | once | TRBV18 | TGTGCCAGCTCACCAGTAGCGGGAGGATCAAGTAACAGTGAGCAGTTCTTC | CASSPVAGGSSNSEQFF
TRBJ2-2 | . | . | TRBV11-2 | TGTGCCAGCAGCGCGGACACCGGGGTGCTGTTATTT | CASSADTGVLLF
TRBJ2-3 | . | . | TRBV11-3 | TGTGCCAGCAGCCAGTGGGACCCACCAATTATAACAAGAGATACGCAGTGTTTT | CASSQWDPPIITRDTQCF
TRBJ2-3 | . | . | TRBV11-3 | TGTGCCAGCAGGCCCCGCCAGAAGGAGGGCATAGATACGCAGTATTTT | CASRPRQKEGIDTQYF
TRBJ1-6 | . | . | TRBV11-2 | TGTGCCAGCAGTATAGGAAGGTCTGGATCACCCCTCCACTTT | CASSIGRSGSPLHF
TRBJ2-7 | TRBD2 | few | TRBV28 | TGTGCCAGCAGTCCGGGACTAGCGAGTACCTACGAGCAGTACTTC | CASSPGLASTYEQYF
TRBJ2-5 | . | . | TRBV11-2 | TGTGCCAACAGCTTGGTCCTCTCGCGGAGGGGCTCTGAGACCCAGTACTTC | CANSLVLSRRGSETQYF
TRBJ1-2 | . | many | TRBV29-1 | TGCAGCGTCGTCCTCGGCGGGGGGACCTATGGCTACACCTTC | CSVVLGGGTYGYTF
TRBJ2-1 | TRBD2 | . | TRBV11-2 | TGTGTCAGGAACTACGGGACTAGCGGGAGCTATGAGCAGTTCTTC | CVRNYGTSGSYEQFF
TRBJ2-3 | . | once | TRBV20-1 | TGCAGGTCAAGTCCTGCTAGCTGGATCACAGATACGCAGTATTTT | CRSSPASWITDTQYF
TRBJ2-2 | . | . | TRBV20-1 | TGCAGTACTAATGGACAGACCGGGGGACTGTTTTTT | CSTNGQTGGLFF
TRBJ2-1 | . | . | TRBV28 | TGTGCCAGCAGCTCCCGGGCTGGCGGGAACTACAATGAGCAGTTCTTC | CASSSRAGGNYNEQFF
TRBJ2-5 | . | many | TRBV6-2/TRBV6-3 | TGTGCCAGCAATGGAGTGCAAGAGACCCAGTACTTC | CASNGVQETQYF
TRBJ2-3 | TRBD2 | . | TRBV20-1 | TGCAGTGCCCCAGCGGGAGGCACAGTTACGCAGTATTTT | CSAPAGGTVTQYF
TRBJ1-2 | TRBD1 | few | TRBV28 | TGTGCCAGCAGTCCCCCGGGACAGGGGGCGTCGGGTGGCTACACCTTC | CASSPPGQGASGGYTF
TRBJ2-3 | TRBD1 | once | TRBV24-1 | TGTGCCACCAGTGTTTCTACAGGGGCGAATACGCAGTATTTT | CATSVSTGANTQYF
TRBJ1-1 | TRBD1 | . | TRBV20-1 | TGCAGTGCTAGAATGAGGACAGGGATGGACACTGAAGCTTTCTTT | CSARMRTGMDTEAFF
TRBJ2-7 | TRBD2 | . | TRBV11-2 | TGTGCCTGCTGCTACGGGACTAGCGGGGGGTACGAGCAGTATTTC | CACCYGTSGGYEQYF
TRBJ1-1 | . | . | TRBV5-1 | TGCGCTAGCAGCTCGGCCGGGAACACTGAAGTTTTCTTT | CASSSAGNTEVFF
TRBJ2-7 | . | . | TRBV11-2 | TGTGCCAGCAGCTTTGAGAAGGGTCACTCCTACGAGCTGTACTTC | CASSFEKGHSYELYF
TRBJ2-7 | . | . | TRBV28 | TGTGCCAGCAGTTTATTCAGGTGTTCCTACAAGCAGTACTTC | CASSLFRCSYKQYF
TRBJ2-7 | . | few | TRBV11-2 | TGTGCCAGCAGCTTAACCCAGGACGAGCAGTACTTC | CASSLTQDEQYF
TRBJ1-2 | . | . | TRBV30 | TGTGTCTGGAGTGTAAGGGAGGCGCAAGACTATGGCTACACCTTC | CVWSVREAQDYGYTF
TRBJ2-7 | TRBD2 | . | TRBV20-1 | TGTAGTGCTAGCGGACAAACTGGGGAGCATTACTTC | CSASGQTGEHYF